These 25 T cell receptor beta chains share one sample of origin, sequenced in a study of control samples from healthy donors and cancer patients. TCRdb's copy holds only in-frame clones and misses some; the assay was immunoSEQ multiplex PCR. The sample shows 90,000 to 100,000 clones, roughly 83% of them seen only once. Material for sequencing was blood. The receptors shown here come from a woman aged 25 to 45 in good health.

The chain recombines TRBV10-3 with TRBJ1-5; D ambiguous. Looked up from germline, CDR1 is ENHRY and CDR2 is SYGVKD. V was clipped by 8 bases and J by 0 bases, with 14 bases between them. The length of the CDR3 is 15 residues. CDR3 sequence (DNA): TGTGCCATCGCCGGTGGACTCTTTAGCAATCAGCCCCAGCATTTT. Its translation: CAIAGGLFSNQPQHF.

The gene calls are TRBV19 and TRBJ1-1, with 9 bases that match TRBD1. V was clipped by 6 bases and J by 4 bases; unmatched bases: 15. This CDR3 spans 17 amino acids. The germline V gene has CDR1 LNHDA and CDR2 SQIVND (reference sequence). The CDR3 region has the DNA TGTGCCAGTAGCCCTTCGCACAGGGGGCATCAGGGCACTGAAGCTTTCTTT. Its translation: CASSPSHRGHQGTEAFF.

The CDR3 DNA follows: TGTGCCAGCAGCGTCACGGGACAGGGCTACGAAAAACTGTTTTTT. Amino acid sequence: CASSVTGQGYEKLFF. The J gene is TRBJ1-4, the V gene TRBV9; 9 positions agree with TRBD1. The CDR3 is 15 amino acids. Germline V gene sequence: CDR1 SGDLS, CDR2 YYNGEE. Trimming took 2 bases from V and 8 from J; bases not matched to a gene: 7.

The chain has TRBV29-1 and TRBJ1-2, with TRBD1 identical over 8 bases. The CDR3 has 14 residues. The germline V gene has CDR1 SQVTM and CDR2 ANQGSEA. Trimming cost V 6 bases and J 1 base; bases outside gene matches: 7. The CDR3 nucleotides are TGCAGCGTGGGGACAGGCTCCCTTAACTATGGCTACACCTTC. As protein: CSVGTGSLNYGYTF.

V usage is TRBV19 and J usage is TRBJ1-2; D not certain. V shed 6 bases and J shed 4 bases, with 9 bases lying between them. This CDR3 spans 12 amino acids. Germline loops: CDR1 LNHDA, CDR2 SQIVND (reference sequence). CDR3 coding DNA: TGTGCCAGTAGCCTGACGGGCTATGGCTACACCTTC. Residues: CASSLTGYGYTF. The variable domain in full, completed from reference TRBV19 and TRBJ1-2, reads DGGITQSPKYLFRKEGQNVTLSCEQNLNHDAMYWYRQDPGQGLRLIYYSQIVNDFQKGDIAEGYSVSREKKESFPLTVTSAQKNPTAFYLCASSLTGYGYTFGSGTRLTVV.

V usage is TRBV6-2 or TRBV6-3 and J usage is TRBJ1-5; 9 bases align to TRBD1. V shed 3 bases, J shed 3 bases, and the junction held 6 bases outside the gene matches. The germline gives CDR1 MNHEY, CDR2 SVGEGT. CDR3 size: 16 residues. The CDR3 protein is CASSYSGTGFNQPQHF. The DNA for the CDR3 is TGTGCCAGCAGTTATTCCGGGACAGGGTTCAATCAGCCCCAGCATTTT.

CDR3 in DNA: TGTGCCACCAGCAGCCCCAGCTCCTACAATGAGCAGTTCTTC. As protein: CATSSPSSYNEQFF. The gene calls are TRBV15 and TRBJ2-1; D is ambiguous. Germline lookup yields CDR1 LNHNV and CDR2 YYDKDF (reference sequence). Trimming shortened V by 3 bases and J by 0 bases, and 6 bases separated the two germline ends. The CDR3 length is 14 residues.

The rearrangement uses TRBV27 and TRBJ2-4; 7 nucleotides line up with TRBD1. V dropped 0 bases and J dropped 7; count of bases not matched to a gene: 0. Germline CDR1 and CDR2: MNHEY and SMNVEV (reference sequence). The CDR3 has 13 amino acids. The CDR3 coding sequence is TGTGCCAGCAGTTTATCACAGGGGAACATTCAGTACTTC. Its protein product is CASSLSQGNIQYF.

This clone was found a few times. This rearrangement joins TRBV2 to TRBJ1-1; possibly TRBD1 for D (6 bases). This CDR3 comprises 13 residues. V shed 6 bases and J shed 4 bases, with 12 bases lying between them. Germline assignment: CDR1 SNHLY and CDR2 FYNNEI. The CDR3 reads CASRQGSGTEAFF. The CDR3 DNA is TGTGCCAGCAGGCAGGGGTCGGGCACTGAAGCTTTCTTT.

This chain connects TRBV7-2 to TRBJ2-5, with D possibly being TRBD1 or TRBD2 (6 bases each). CDR3 length: 14 amino acids. The V gene lost 1 base and the J gene lost 5 bases, with 11 bases spanning the gap. The germline gives CDR1 SGHTA, CDR2 FQGNSA. CDR3 bases: TGTGCCAGCAGCTTAGATCGGGGGCCCGAGACCCAGTACTTC. Amino acid sequence: CASSLDRGPETQYF.

The chain couples TRBV29-1 to TRBJ2-7; D unresolved. Trimming took off 5 bases at V and 1 base at J, with 6 bases between the two ends. The germline CDR1 and CDR2 sequences are SQVTM and ANQGSEA. CDR3 length: 11 residues. CDR3 in amino acids: CSVYASYEQYF. CDR3 in DNA: TGCAGCGTTTACGCTTCCTACGAGCAGTACTTC.

The V call is TRBV6-4, the J call TRBJ2-3; D perhaps matches TRBD1 (6 bases). The ends were cut back, 0 bases at V and 2 bases at J, with 6 bases in the middle. Germline CDR1 is MRHNA and CDR2 is SNTAGT. The CDR3 is 14 amino acids. The CDR3 here is CASSDSGATDTQYF. CDR3 bases: TGTGCCAGCAGTGACTCGGGGGCCACAGATACGCAGTATTTT.

This clone has only a few counts. The chain couples TRBV5-1 to TRBJ1-6, with D maybe TRBD1 (6 bases). The CDR3 sequence is 13 residues long. Per the germline V gene, CDR1 is SGHRS and CDR2 is YFSETQ. With 7 bases removed from V and 7 bases from J, the gap between germline ends came to 12 bases. This chain's CDR3 is CASGGAVNSPLHF. The CDR3 coding sequence is TGCGCCAGCGGGGGGGCGGTGAATTCACCCCTCCACTTT.

The J gene is TRBJ2-7, the V gene TRBV25-1; D ambiguous. Trimming removed 6 bases from V and 0 bases from J, with 12 bases in between. Germline V lookup: CDR1 MGHDK, CDR2 SYGVNS. The CDR3 covers 14 residues. The CDR3 DNA sequence: TGTGCCAGCAGCCTCCAAAGGAGCTCCTACGAGCAGTACTTC. This encodes CASSLQRSSYEQYF.

J is TRBJ2-3 and V is TRBV5-1; either TRBD1 or TRBD2 may supply D (5 bases each). This CDR3 comprises 15 residues. Germline CDR1 and CDR2: SGHRS and YFSETQ. Trimming shortened V by 1 base and J by 1 base, and 10 bases separated the two germline ends. The CDR3 bases are TGCGCCAGCAGCTTGCGGGGCATGGGCACAGATACGCAGTATTTT. It specifies CASSLRGMGTDTQYF.

There are a few counts of this clone. The chain employs TRBV5-1 and TRBJ1-1; weak D call: TRBD1 (5 bases). The CDR3 consists of 16 residues. Germline V gene sequence: CDR1 SGHRS, CDR2 YFSETQ. Trimming shortened V by 0 bases and J by 3 bases, and 15 bases separated the two germline ends. The CDR3 is CASSLGRRTGDTEAFF. CDR3 coding DNA: TGCGCCAGCAGCTTGGGTCGGAGGACGGGGGACACTGAAGCTTTCTTT.

The J gene is TRBJ2-1, the V gene TRBV11-3, with 7 bases identical to TRBD2. This CDR3 region has 14 residues. The V segment lost 1 base and the J segment 3 bases; nucleotides outside the gene matches: 0. Germline values: CDR1 SGHNT, CDR2 YENEEA. The CDR3 DNA is TGTGCCAGCAGCTTAGCTAGCGGCTACAATGAGCAGTTCTTC. Encoded protein: CASSLASGYNEQFF.

This chain joins TRBV7-2 and TRBJ1-5; 7 positions match TRBD1. Germline lookup yields CDR1 SGHTA and CDR2 FQGNSA. Losses at the gene ends were 5 bases for V and 7 bases for J; bases not matched to a gene: 8. The CDR3 covers 14 residues. The CDR3 sequence is CASSLRGGGQPQHF. The CDR3 coding sequence is TGTGCCAGCAGCCTCAGGGGGGGAGGACAGCCCCAGCATTTT.

This clone was counted only a few times. The sample contains more than one DNA sequence encoding this CDR3. The chain uses TRBV7-2 and TRBJ1-4; the D gene is possibly TRBD1 (5 bases). From germline, CDR1 is SGHTA and CDR2 FQGNSA. Trimming removed 1 base from V and 2 bases from J, with 8 bases in between. This CDR3 is 15 amino acids long. The CDR3 DNA is TGTGCCAGCAGCTTAGAAGGGACCACTAATGAAAAACTGTTTTTT. This codes for CASSLEGTTNEKLFF.

This clone has more than one count but fewer than ten. The chain recombines TRBV4-2 with TRBJ2-1, with D maybe TRBD1 (8 bases). This CDR3 is 16 amino acids long. Germline CDR1 LGHNA, CDR2 YNFKEQ. V was pared by 3 bases and J by 6 bases, with 18 bases between. CDR3 residues: CASSHTGTGGSNEQFF. In nucleotides, the CDR3 is TGTGCCAGCAGCCACACCGGGACAGGCGGGAGCAATGAGCAGTTCTTC.

This chain connects TRBV20-1 to TRBJ2-7, with unresolved D. CDR1 and CDR2 (germline): DFQATT, SNEGSKA (reference sequence). The germline V and J ends were trimmed by 2 bases and 4 bases, with 6 bases remaining between them. The CDR3 has 11 amino acids. The CDR3 protein is CSARQLYEQYF. The DNA of the CDR3 is TGCAGTGCTAGACAGTTATACGAGCAGTACTTC.

V usage is TRBV2 and J usage is TRBJ1-5, with D perhaps TRBD1 (6 bases). CDR1 and CDR2 (germline): SNHLY, FYNNEI. The CDR3 runs 16 residues. V was clipped by 6 bases and J by 0 bases, with 15 bases between them. The CDR3 is CASRGGASLSNQPQHF. CDR3 in DNA: TGTGCCAGCAGGGGGGGGGCCTCGCTTAGCAATCAGCCCCAGCATTTT.

The V gene is TRBV7-3, the J gene TRBJ1-6, with 7 bases lining up with TRBD1. This CDR3 region has 15 residues. Losses at the gene ends were 5 bases for V and 5 bases for J; bases not matched to a gene: 6. In germline, CDR1 is SGHTA, CDR2 FQGTGA. The DNA for the CDR3 is TGTGCCAGCAGCGCGGCCGGGACAGATAATTCACCCCTCCACTTT. Its translation is CASSAAGTDNSPLHF.

The rearrangement joins TRBV3-1 (or the pseudogene TRBV3-2) to TRBJ2-2; 11 bases line up with TRBD1. V lost 4 bases and J lost 3; bases outside the gene matches: 10. This CDR3 is built from 18 residues. Germline V lookup: CDR1 LGHDT, CDR2 YNNKEL (reference sequence). This CDR3 is CASSPYGQGAGDTGELFF. The CDR3 nucleotides read TGTGCCAGCAGCCCCTACGGACAGGGGGCGGGAGACACCGGGGAGCTGTTTTTT.

The chain employs TRBV7-2 and TRBJ1-1, with D perhaps matching TRBD1 (5 bases). Trimming pared 2 bases from V and 5 bases from J, leaving 15 bases between. CDR1 SGHTA and CDR2 FQGNSA come from the germline V gene. The CDR3 has 15 residues. The CDR3 DNA is TGTGCCAGCAGCTTAAATCGGGGAAGGGGAACTGAAGCTTTCTTT. Its protein is CASSLNRGRGTEAFF.